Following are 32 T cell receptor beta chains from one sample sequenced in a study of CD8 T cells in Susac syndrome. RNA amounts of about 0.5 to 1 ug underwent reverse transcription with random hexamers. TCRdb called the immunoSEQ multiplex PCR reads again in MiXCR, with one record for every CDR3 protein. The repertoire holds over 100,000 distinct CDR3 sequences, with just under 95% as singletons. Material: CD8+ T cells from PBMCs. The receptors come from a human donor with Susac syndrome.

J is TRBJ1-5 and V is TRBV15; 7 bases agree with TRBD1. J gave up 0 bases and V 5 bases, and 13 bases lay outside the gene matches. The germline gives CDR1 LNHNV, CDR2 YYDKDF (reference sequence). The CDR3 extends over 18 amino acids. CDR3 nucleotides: TGTGCCACCAGCCCGACTATTTATCGACAGGGTAGCAATCAGCCCCAGCATTTT. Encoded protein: CATSPTIYRQGSNQPQHF.

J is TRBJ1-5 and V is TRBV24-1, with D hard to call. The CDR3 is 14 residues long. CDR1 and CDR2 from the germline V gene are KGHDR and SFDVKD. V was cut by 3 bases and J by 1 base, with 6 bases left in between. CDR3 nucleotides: TGTGCCACCAGTGATCAAGACAGCAATCAGCCCCAGCATTTT. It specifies CATSDQDSNQPQHF.

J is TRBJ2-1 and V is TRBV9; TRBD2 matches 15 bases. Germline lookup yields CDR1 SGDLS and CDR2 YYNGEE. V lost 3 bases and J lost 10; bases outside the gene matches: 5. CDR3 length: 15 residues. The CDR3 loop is CASSGWTSGGAEQFF. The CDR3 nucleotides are TGTGCCAGCAGCGGGTGGACTAGCGGGGGGGCCGAGCAGTTCTTC. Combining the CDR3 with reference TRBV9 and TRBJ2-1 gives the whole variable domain DSGVTQTPKHLITATGQRVTLRCSPRSGDLSVYWYQQSLDQGLQFLIQYYNGEERAKGNILERFSAQQFPDLHSELNLSSLELGDSALYFCASSGWTSGGAEQFFGPGTRLTVL.

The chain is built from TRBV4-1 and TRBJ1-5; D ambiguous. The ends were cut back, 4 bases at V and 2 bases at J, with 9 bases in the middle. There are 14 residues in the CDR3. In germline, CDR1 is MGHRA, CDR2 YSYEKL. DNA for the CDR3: TGCGCCAGCAGCCCTCAGGAGGGCAATCAGCCCCAGCATTTT. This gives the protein CASSPQEGNQPQHF.

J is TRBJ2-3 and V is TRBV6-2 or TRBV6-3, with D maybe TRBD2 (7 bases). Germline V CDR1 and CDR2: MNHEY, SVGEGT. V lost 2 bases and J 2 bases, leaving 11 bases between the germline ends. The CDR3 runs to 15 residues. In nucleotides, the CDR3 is TGTGCCAGCAGTTACCTGCGGGGGCTCACAGATACGCAGTATTTT. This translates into CASSYLRGLTDTQYF.

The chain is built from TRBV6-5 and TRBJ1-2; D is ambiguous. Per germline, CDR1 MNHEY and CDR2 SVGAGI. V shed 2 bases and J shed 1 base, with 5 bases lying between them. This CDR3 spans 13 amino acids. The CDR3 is CASSYGFNYGYTF. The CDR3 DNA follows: TGTGCCAGCAGTTACGGTTTTAACTATGGCTACACCTTC.

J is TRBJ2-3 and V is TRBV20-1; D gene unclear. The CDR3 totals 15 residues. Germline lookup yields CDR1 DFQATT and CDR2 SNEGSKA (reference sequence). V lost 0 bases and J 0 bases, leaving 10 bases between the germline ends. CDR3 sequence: CSARDRSQSTDTQYF. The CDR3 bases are TGCAGTGCTAGAGACAGATCGCAAAGCACAGATACGCAGTATTTT.

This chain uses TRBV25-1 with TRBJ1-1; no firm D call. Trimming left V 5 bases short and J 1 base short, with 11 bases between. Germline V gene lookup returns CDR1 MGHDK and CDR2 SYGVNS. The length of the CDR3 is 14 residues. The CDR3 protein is CASSSGSPNTEAFF. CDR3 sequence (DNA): TGTGCCAGCAGTTCGGGGAGTCCGAACACTGAAGCTTTCTTT. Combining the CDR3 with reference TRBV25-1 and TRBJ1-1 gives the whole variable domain EADIYQTPRYLVIGTGKKITLECSQTMGHDKMYWYQQDPGMELHLIHYSYGVNSTEKGDLSSESTVSRIRTEHFPLTLESARPSHTSQYLCASSSGSPNTEAFFGQGTRLTVV.

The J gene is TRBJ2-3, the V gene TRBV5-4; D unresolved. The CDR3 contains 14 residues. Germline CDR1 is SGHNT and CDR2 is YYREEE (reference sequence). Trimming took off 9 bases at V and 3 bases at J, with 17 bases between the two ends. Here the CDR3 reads CATAPLHETDTQYF. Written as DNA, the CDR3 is TGTGCCACGGCGCCCTTGCACGAGACAGATACGCAGTATTTT.

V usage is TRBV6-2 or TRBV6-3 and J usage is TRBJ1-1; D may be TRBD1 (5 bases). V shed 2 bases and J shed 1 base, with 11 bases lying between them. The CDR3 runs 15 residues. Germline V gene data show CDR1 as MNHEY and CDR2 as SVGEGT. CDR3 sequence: CASSYNAGSNTEAFF. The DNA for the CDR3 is TGTGCCAGCAGTTACAATGCAGGGTCGAACACTGAAGCTTTCTTT.

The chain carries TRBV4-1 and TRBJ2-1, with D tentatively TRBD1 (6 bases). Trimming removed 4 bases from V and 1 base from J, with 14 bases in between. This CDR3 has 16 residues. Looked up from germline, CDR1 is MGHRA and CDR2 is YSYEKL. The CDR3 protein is CASSPVWGPSYNEQFF. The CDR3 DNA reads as TGCGCCAGCAGCCCCGTGTGGGGGCCATCCTACAATGAGCAGTTCTTC.

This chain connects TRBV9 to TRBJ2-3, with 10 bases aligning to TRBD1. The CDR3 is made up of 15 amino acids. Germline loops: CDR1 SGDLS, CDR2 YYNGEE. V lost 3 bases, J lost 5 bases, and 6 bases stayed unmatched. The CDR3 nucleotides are TGTGCCAGCAGCGCCCACGGACAGGGGGGAGATACGCAGTATTTT. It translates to CASSAHGQGGDTQYF.

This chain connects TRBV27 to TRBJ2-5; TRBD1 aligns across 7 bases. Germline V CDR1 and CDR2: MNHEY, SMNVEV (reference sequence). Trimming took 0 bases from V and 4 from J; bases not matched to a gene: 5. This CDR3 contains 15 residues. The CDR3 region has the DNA TGTGCCAGCAGTTTATCGGGACAGTCAGGAGAGACCCAGTACTTC. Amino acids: CASSLSGQSGETQYF.

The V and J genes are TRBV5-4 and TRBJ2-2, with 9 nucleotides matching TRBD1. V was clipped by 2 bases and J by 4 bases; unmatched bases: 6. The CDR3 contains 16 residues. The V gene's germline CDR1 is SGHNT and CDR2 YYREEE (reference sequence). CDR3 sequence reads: CASSLADRGATGELFF. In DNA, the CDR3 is TGTGCCAGCAGCTTAGCCGACAGGGGGGCCACCGGGGAGCTGTTTTTT.

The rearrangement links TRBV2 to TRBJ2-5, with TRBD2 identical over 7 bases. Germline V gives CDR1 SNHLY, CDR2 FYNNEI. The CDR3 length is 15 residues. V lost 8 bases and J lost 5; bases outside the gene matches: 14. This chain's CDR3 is CASLEEAGRGETQYF. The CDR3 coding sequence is TGTGCCAGCCTGGAAGAAGCGGGGCGCGGCGAGACCCAGTACTTC.

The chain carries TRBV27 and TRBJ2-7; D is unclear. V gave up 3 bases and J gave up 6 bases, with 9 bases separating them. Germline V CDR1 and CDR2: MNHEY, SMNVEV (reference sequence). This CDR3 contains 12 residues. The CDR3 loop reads CASSFSGGEQYF. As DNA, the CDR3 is TGTGCCAGCAGTTTTTCTGGCGGCGAGCAGTACTTC.

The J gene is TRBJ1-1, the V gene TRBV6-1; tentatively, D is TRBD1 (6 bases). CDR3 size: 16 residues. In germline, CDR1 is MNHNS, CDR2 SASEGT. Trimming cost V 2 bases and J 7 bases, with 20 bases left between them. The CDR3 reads CASSEIAWGADSEAFF. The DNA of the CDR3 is TGTGCCAGCAGTGAAATTGCGTGGGGGGCTGATAGTGAAGCTTTCTTT.

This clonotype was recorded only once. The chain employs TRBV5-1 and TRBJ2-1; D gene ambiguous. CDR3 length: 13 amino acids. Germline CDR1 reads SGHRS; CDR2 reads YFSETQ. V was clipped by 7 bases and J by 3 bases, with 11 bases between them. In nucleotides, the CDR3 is TGCGCCAGCCCAAGGCAAAACTACAATGAGCAGTTCTTC. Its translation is CASPRQNYNEQFF.

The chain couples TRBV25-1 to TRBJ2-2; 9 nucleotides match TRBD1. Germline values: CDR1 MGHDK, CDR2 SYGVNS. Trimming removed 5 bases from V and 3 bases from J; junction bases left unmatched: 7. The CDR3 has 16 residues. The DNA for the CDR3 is TGTGCCAGCAGTAAAGTACAGGGGGCCCACACCGGGGAGCTGTTTTTT. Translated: CASSKVQGAHTGELFF.

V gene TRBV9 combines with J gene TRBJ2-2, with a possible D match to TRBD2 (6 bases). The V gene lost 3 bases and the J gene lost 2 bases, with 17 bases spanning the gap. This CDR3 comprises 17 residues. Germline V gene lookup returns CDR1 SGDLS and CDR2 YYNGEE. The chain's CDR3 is CASSAPQAGPNTGELFF. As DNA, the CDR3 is TGTGCCAGCAGCGCTCCCCAGGCGGGGCCCAACACCGGGGAGCTGTTTTTT.

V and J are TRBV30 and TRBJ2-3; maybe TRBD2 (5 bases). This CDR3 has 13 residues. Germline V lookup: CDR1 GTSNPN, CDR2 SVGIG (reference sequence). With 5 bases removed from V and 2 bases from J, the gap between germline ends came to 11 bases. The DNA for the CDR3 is TGTGCCTGGGAGGACTTTTACACAGATACGCAGTATTTT. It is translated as CAWEDFYTDTQYF.

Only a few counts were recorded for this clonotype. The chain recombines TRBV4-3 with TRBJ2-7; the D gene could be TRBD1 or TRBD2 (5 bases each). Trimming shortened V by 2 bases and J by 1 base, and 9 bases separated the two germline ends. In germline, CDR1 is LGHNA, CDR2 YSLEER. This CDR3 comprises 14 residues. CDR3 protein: CASSQRDGSYEQYF. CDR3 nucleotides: TGCGCCAGCAGCCAAAGGGACGGTTCCTACGAGCAGTACTTC.

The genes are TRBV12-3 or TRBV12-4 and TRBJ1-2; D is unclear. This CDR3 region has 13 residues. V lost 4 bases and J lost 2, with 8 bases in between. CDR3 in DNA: TGTGCCAGCAGTTCCGACATAAACTATGGCTACACCTTC. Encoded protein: CASSSDINYGYTF.

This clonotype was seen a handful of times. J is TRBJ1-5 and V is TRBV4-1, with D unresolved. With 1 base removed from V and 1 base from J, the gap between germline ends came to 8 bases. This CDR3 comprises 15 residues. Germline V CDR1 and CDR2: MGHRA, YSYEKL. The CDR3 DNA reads TGCGCCAGCAGCCAAGTGGCGGGGAGCAATCAGCCCCAGCATTTT. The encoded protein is CASSQVAGSNQPQHF.

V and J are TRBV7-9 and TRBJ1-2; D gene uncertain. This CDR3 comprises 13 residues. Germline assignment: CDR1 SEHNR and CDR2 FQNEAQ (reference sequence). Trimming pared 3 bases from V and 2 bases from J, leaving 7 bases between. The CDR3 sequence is CASSFIGNYGYTF. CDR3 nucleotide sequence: TGTGCCAGCAGCTTTATAGGGAACTATGGCTACACCTTC. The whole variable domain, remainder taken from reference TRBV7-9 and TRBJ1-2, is DTGVSQNPRHKITKRGQNVTFRCDPISEHNRLYWYRQTLGQGPEFLTYFQNEAQLEKSRLLSDRFSAERPKGSFSTLEIQRTEQGDSAMYLCASSFIGNYGYTFGSGTRLTVV.

The CDR3 reads CASSQDAPSYNEQFF. The CDR3, as DNA: TGCGCCAGCAGCCAAGATGCCCCGAGCTACAATGAGCAGTTCTTC. This chain connects TRBV4-3 to TRBJ2-1; D not certain. Germline V CDR1 and CDR2: LGHNA, YSLEER. Trimming stripped 0 bases from V and 3 bases from J, with 9 bases between. This CDR3 has 15 residues.

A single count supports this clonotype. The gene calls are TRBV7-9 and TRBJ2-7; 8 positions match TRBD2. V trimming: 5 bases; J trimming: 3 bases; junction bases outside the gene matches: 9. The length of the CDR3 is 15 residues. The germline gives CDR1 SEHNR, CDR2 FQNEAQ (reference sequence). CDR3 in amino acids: CASSAELAGFYEQYF. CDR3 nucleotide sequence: TGTGCCAGCAGCGCCGAGTTAGCGGGGTTCTACGAGCAGTACTTC.

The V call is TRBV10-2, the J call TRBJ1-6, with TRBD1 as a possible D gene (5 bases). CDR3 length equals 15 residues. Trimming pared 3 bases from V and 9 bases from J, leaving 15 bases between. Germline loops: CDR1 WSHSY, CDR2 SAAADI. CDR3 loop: CASSEVGAIGSPLHF. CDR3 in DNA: TGCGCCAGCAGTGAAGTAGGGGCAATAGGTTCACCCCTCCACTTT.

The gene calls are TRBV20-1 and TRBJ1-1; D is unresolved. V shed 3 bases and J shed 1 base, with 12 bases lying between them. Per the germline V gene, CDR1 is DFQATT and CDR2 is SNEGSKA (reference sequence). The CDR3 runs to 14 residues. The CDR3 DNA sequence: TGCAGTGCTAGCCAGGCGGACCCGAACACTGAAGCTTTCTTT. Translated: CSASQADPNTEAFF.

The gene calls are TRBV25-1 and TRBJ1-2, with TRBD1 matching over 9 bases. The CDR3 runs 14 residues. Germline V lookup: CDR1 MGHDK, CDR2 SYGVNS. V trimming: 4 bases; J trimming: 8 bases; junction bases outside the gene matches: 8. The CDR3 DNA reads TGTGCCAGCAGTGCCTCCGGGACAGGGTCCGGCTACACCTTC. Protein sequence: CASSASGTGSGYTF.

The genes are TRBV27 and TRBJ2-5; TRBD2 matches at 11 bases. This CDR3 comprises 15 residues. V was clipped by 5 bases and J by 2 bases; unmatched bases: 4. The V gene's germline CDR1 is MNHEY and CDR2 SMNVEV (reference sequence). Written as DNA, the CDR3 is TGTGCCAGCAGTCCTCGACTAGCGGGACAAGAGACCCAGTACTTC. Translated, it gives CASSPRLAGQETQYF.

DNA of the CDR3: TGCAGCGCGACAACAACTAATGAAAAACTGTTTTTT. Encoded protein: CSATTTNEKLFF. The chain links TRBV29-1 to TRBJ1-4; D gene unclear. This CDR3 contains 12 residues. In germline, CDR1 is SQVTM, CDR2 ANQGSEA. Deletions cut 7 bases from V and 0 bases from J, with 6 bases between.